These 22 T cell receptor beta chains originate from one sample sequenced in a study of blood T cell repertoires in COVID-19. Assay: immunoSEQ multiplex PCR; the TCRdb copy retains only in-frame clones and omits some. The sample lists roughly 150,000 clones; around 81% were seen once. The source material was peripheral blood. All receptors come from a man aged 60 to 75 with active or convalescent COVID-19.

The CDR3 bases are TGTGCCAGCAGCTCAGACCGGGACAGGGTTGGCAAAAACATTCAGTACTTC. Its translation is CASSSDRDRVGKNIQYF. The chain joins TRBV5-4 to TRBJ2-4, with 9 bases aligning to TRBD1. The CDR3 totals 17 residues. J lost 3 bases, V lost 3 bases, and 10 bases had no gene match. Germline V gene sequence: CDR1 SGHNT, CDR2 YYREEE (reference sequence).

This clone was seen only a few times. J is TRBJ1-2 and V is TRBV4-2; D is unclear. The CDR3 is made up of 17 amino acids. With 0 bases removed from V and 0 bases from J, the gap between germline ends came to 14 bases. The germline V gene has CDR1 LGHNA and CDR2 YNFKEQ. In DNA form, the CDR3 reads TGTGCCAGCAGCCAAGAAGATAGAGCCTTCGCTAACTATGGCTACACCTTC. This translates into CASSQEDRAFANYGYTF.

The J gene is TRBJ1-1, the V gene TRBV5-6; 8 bases map to TRBD1. This CDR3 contains 14 residues. CDR1 and CDR2 (germline): SGHDT, YYEEEE. The V segment lost 5 bases and the J segment 5 bases; nucleotides outside the gene matches: 8. Written as DNA, the CDR3 is TGTGCCAGCAGGTCCAGGGGGCCAGGGACTGAAGCTTTCTTT. Protein: CASRSRGPGTEAFF.

The rearrangement uses TRBV19 and TRBJ2-1, with a weak D call TRBD2 (6 bases). The CDR3 sequence is 17 residues long. Germline values: CDR1 LNHDA, CDR2 SQIVND (reference sequence). The V end was cut by 0 bases, the J end by 8 bases, with 20 bases between. The CDR3 spells CASSIEFAGGVEYEQFF. The DNA for the CDR3 is TGTGCCAGTAGTATAGAGTTTGCGGGCGGGGTGGAGTATGAGCAGTTCTTC.

The chain joins TRBV3-1 (or the pseudogene TRBV3-2) to TRBJ1-1; no clear D. Germline V CDR1 and CDR2: LGHDT, YNNKEL (reference sequence). The CDR3 extends over 13 amino acids. Between the trimmed V and J ends, which lost 4 bases and 0 bases, there was a span of 6 bases. The CDR3 nucleotides are TGTGCCAGCAGCCGCGTACTGAACACTGAAGCTTTCTTT. Translation gives CASSRVLNTEAFF.

The genes are TRBV7-3 and TRBJ2-5; TRBD1 agrees at 7 bases. This CDR3 spans 14 amino acids. Germline V gene lookup returns CDR1 SGHTA and CDR2 FQGTGA. The trim removed 10 bases at V and 1 base at J, leaving 9 bases unmatched. CDR3 coding DNA: TGTGCCACCTTGGGACAGTCTTGCCAAGAGACCCAGTACTTC. This sequence encodes CATLGQSCQETQYF.

The gene calls are TRBV3-1 (or the pseudogene TRBV3-2) and TRBJ1-4; unclear D gene. Germline V gene lookup returns CDR1 LGHDT and CDR2 YNNKEL (reference sequence). The CDR3 is made up of 15 amino acids. Trimming stripped 5 bases from V and 3 bases from J, with 13 bases between. In DNA form, the CDR3 reads TGTGCCAGCAGCTATACTAACGGTCCTAATGAAAAACTGTTTTTT. This codes for CASSYTNGPNEKLFF.

This sequence joins TRBV19 and TRBJ2-2, with D perhaps matching TRBD2 (5 bases). The CDR3 length is 14 residues. Germline-derived CDR1 and CDR2 are LNHDA and SQIVND (reference sequence). V dropped 10 bases and J dropped 6 bases, with 18 bases sitting between them. The chain's CDR3 is CATKNSPGAGELFF. For the CDR3, the DNA is TGTGCCACGAAGAACTCACCCGGGGCCGGGGAGCTGTTTTTT.

The chain employs TRBV6-5 and TRBJ1-1; possible D gene TRBD1, 5 bases. The CDR3 spans 12 residues. Trimming pared 7 bases from V and 4 bases from J, leaving 10 bases between. Per the germline V gene, CDR1 is MNHEY and CDR2 is SVGAGI. Here the CDR3 reads CASKTTGTEAFF. The CDR3 nucleotides are TGTGCCAGCAAAACCACAGGCACTGAAGCTTTCTTT.

This chain links TRBV23-1 with TRBJ2-2; the D is unclear. TRBV23-1 has ORF status, its function being uncertain. This CDR3 is built from 13 residues. V was pared by 11 bases and J by 1 base, with 11 bases between. CDR3 loop: CAPVPGNTGELFF. For the CDR3, the DNA is TGCGCCCCGGTTCCCGGGAACACCGGGGAGCTGTTTTTT.

The chain has TRBV18 and TRBJ1-5; D possibly corresponds to TRBD1 (6 bases). Germline V gene lookup returns CDR1 KGHSH and CDR2 LQKENI. CDR3 length equals 17 residues. Trimming shortened V by 1 base and J by 5 bases, and 18 bases separated the two germline ends. CDR3 coding DNA: TGTGCCAGCTCACCACGAGTCAGCCAGGGGAGCTATCAGCCCCAGCATTTT. Translating it yields CASSPRVSQGSYQPQHF.

The rearrangement links TRBV19 to TRBJ2-1; TRBD2 agrees at 12 bases. Germline values: CDR1 LNHDA, CDR2 SQIVND (reference sequence). V was pared by 5 bases and J by 5 bases, with 4 bases of the junction left unmatched. This CDR3 has 15 residues. Written as DNA, the CDR3 is TGTGCCAGTAGTCAGACTAGCGGGGGCGACAATGAGCAGTTCTTC. Translated: CASSQTSGGDNEQFF.

The chain is built from TRBV5-6 and TRBJ1-5; D perhaps matches TRBD1 (5 bases). CDR1 is SGHDT and CDR2 is YYEEEE in the germline V gene. V shed 0 bases and J shed 1 base, with 14 bases lying between them. The CDR3 covers 17 residues. The CDR3 nucleotides read TGTGCCAGCAGCTTGGGGCAGGGAGGTTTGAGCAATCAGCCCCAGCATTTT. Its protein product is CASSLGQGGLSNQPQHF.

CDR3 protein: CASSQIGSYGYTF. As DNA, the CDR3 is TGTGCCAGCAGCCAAATAGGGAGCTATGGCTACACCTTC. The rearrangement joins TRBV3-1 (or the pseudogene TRBV3-2) to TRBJ1-2, with D unresolved. The V and J ends lost 2 bases and 4 bases respectively, with 8 bases between them. CDR1 is LGHDT, CDR2 YNNKEL, per germline (reference sequence). The CDR3 covers 13 residues.

To note about this clone: Compared with germline, one end of the junction differs, possibly owing to a read error. The rearrangement uses TRBV12-3 or TRBV12-4 and TRBJ1-2, with a possible D match to TRBD1 (6 bases). This CDR3 has 12 residues. CDR3 DNA sequence: TGCGGTACCGTGGACAGAAACTATGGCTACACCTTC. This sequence encodes CGTVDRNYGYTF.

The chain couples TRBV28 to TRBJ2-5, with D tentatively TRBD2 (5 bases). Germline V lookup: CDR1 MDHEN, CDR2 SYDVKM. The CDR3 contains 14 residues. Between the trimmed V and J ends, which lost 5 bases and 5 bases, there was a span of 15 bases. DNA of the CDR3: TGTGCCAGCAGTCCGGCCGGCCCGGGGGAGACCCAGTACTTC. Protein sequence: CASSPAGPGETQYF.

The chain couples TRBV12-3 or TRBV12-4 to TRBJ1-2, with D unclear. The CDR3 spans 13 residues. The V end was cut by 3 bases, the J end by 5 bases, with 10 bases between. In nucleotides, the CDR3 is TGTGCCAGCAGTTTGGGTTCGGGGTATGGCTACACCTTC. Protein product: CASSLGSGYGYTF.

V and J are TRBV19 and TRBJ1-2, with D possibly matching TRBD1 (5 bases). CDR3 length: 14 residues. V gave up 7 bases and J gave up 0 bases, with 12 bases separating them. Germline assignment: CDR1 LNHDA and CDR2 SQIVND (reference sequence). The CDR3 loop reads CASMGPGANYGYTF. CDR3 nucleotide sequence: TGTGCCAGTATGGGGCCAGGAGCTAACTATGGCTACACCTTC.

In this sample, this clone turned up once. The chain links TRBV27 to TRBJ1-6; D possibly corresponds to TRBD1 (5 bases). The CDR3 has 13 residues. Per germline, CDR1 MNHEY and CDR2 SMNVEV (reference sequence). V gave up 5 bases and J gave up 7 bases, with 9 bases separating them. CDR3 DNA: TGTGCCAGCAGTACTCAGGGAAATTCACCCCTCCACTTT. Its translation: CASSTQGNSPLHF.

The rearrangement uses TRBV7-2 and TRBJ2-3, with D possibly being TRBD1 (5 bases). V lost 1 base to trimming and J lost 0 bases, with 5 bases between them. Germline CDR1 and CDR2: SGHTA and FQGNSA. The CDR3 contains 14 residues. The CDR3 bases are TGTGCCAGCAGCTTAGAGGGGAGCACAGATACGCAGTATTTT. Translating it yields CASSLEGSTDTQYF.

The chain's CDR3 is CASSSTGTGLSEQYF. The CDR3, as DNA: TGTGCCAGCAGTTCTACCGGGACAGGGCTCTCCGAGCAGTACTTC. The J gene is TRBJ2-7, the V gene TRBV28, with 9 bases that match TRBD1. V trimming: 4 bases; J trimming: 6 bases; junction bases outside the gene matches: 10. The CDR3 has 15 amino acids. The germline V gene encodes CDR1 MDHEN and CDR2 SYDVKM.

CDR3 loop: CASSPGGGGSYEQYF. In DNA, the CDR3 is TGTGCCAGCAGTCCCGGAGGGGGGGGCTCCTACGAGCAGTACTTC. The chain combines TRBV6-1 with TRBJ2-7, with D possibly matching TRBD2 (7 bases). CDR1 is MNHNS and CDR2 is SASEGT in the germline V gene. This CDR3 has 15 residues. V was shortened by 5 bases and J by 0 bases, with 14 bases between the two germline ends.